This is a list of T cell receptor beta chains from one sample in a study of shared clonotypes between healthy human individuals. Here immunoSEQ multiplex PCR was the method, and the copy in TCRdb shows in-frame clones only, minus some. The sample contains some 1.5 million clones, 98% of which appear only once. Material: naive CD4+ T cells sorted from blood. The receptors come from a man aged 30-40 years in good health. Both conserved end residues are part of each CDR3. A D gene is named only where the DNA matches it firmly. Part of the rows lack a size; the others show once, few, many or a class for expanded clones.

clone_size | j_call | d_call | v_call | cdr3_aa | cdr3_nt
NA | TRBJ2-3 | NA | TRBV6-5 | CASSYFGEPTDTQYF | TGTGCCAGCAGTTACTTTGGGGAACCCACAGATACGCAGTATTTT
NA | TRBJ2-5 | NA | TRBV5-1 | CASSLALILRTEETQYF | TGCGCCAGCAGCTTGGCCCTCATTCTCCGGACAGAAGAGACCCAGTACTTC
NA | TRBJ1-5 | NA | TRBV27 | CASSFIQSNQPQHF | TGTGCCAGCAGTTTTATCCAGAGCAATCAGCCCCAGCATTTT
NA | TRBJ2-1 | TRBD1 | TRBV19 | CASSHRGLGNEQFF | TGTGCCAGTAGTCACAGGGGGCTCGGTAATGAGCAGTTCTTC
NA | TRBJ1-5 | TRBD1 | TRBV27 | CASGGQGSQPQHF | TGTGCCAGCGGCGGACAGGGGAGTCAGCCCCAGCATTTT
once | TRBJ2-7 | TRBD1 | TRBV11-2 | CASSLVPGQSLYEQYF | TGTGCCAGCAGCTTAGTCCCGGGACAGTCGCTCTACGAGCAGTACTTC
NA | TRBJ2-1 | NA | TRBV18 | CASSPGTELSYNEQFF | TGTGCCAGCTCACCCGGGACTGAGCTGAGCTACAATGAGCAGTTCTTC
NA | TRBJ1-5 | NA | TRBV18 | CASSFRDQPQHF | TGTGCCAGCTCATTCCGGGATCAGCCCCAGCATTTT
NA | TRBJ2-7 | TRBD2 | TRBV5-1 | CASSLMTSGASYEQYF | TGCGCCAGCAGCTTGATGACTAGCGGGGCCTCCTACGAGCAGTACTTC
NA | TRBJ1-5 | NA | TRBV2 | CASSAQVNQPQHF | TGTGCCAGCAGTGCACAGGTCAATCAGCCCCAGCATTTT
NA | TRBJ2-5 | TRBD2 | TRBV5-1 | CASSSPGLAGGETQYF | TGCGCCAGCAGCAGCCCGGGACTAGCGGGGGGGGAGACCCAGTACTTC
NA | TRBJ2-3 | TRBD2 | TRBV19 | CASSVLAAKGDTQYF | TGTGCCAGTAGTGTACTAGCGGCTAAAGGAGATACGCAGTATTTT
NA | TRBJ2-3 | NA | TRBV18 | CASSPGASTDTQYF | TGTGCCAGCTCACCAGGGGCTAGCACAGATACGCAGTATTTT
NA | TRBJ2-3 | NA | TRBV5-1 | CASSLDPSGTDTQYF | TGCGCCAGCAGCTTGGATCCTAGCGGCACAGATACGCAGTATTTT
NA | TRBJ2-7 | TRBD2 | TRBV28 | CASRTGLSEQYF | TGTGCCAGCAGAACGGGACTAAGCGAGCAGTACTTC
NA | TRBJ2-3 | TRBD2 | TRBV25-1 | CASRATSGSPADTQYF | TGTGCCAGCAGGGCCACTAGCGGGAGCCCCGCAGATACGCAGTATTTT
once | TRBJ2-4 | NA | TRBV2 | CASVWGRGSKNIQYF | TGTGCCAGCGTTTGGGGCAGGGGTTCCAAAAACATTCAGTACTTC
NA | TRBJ2-7 | NA | TRBV19 | CASSLGPWDEQYF | TGTGCCAGTAGTCTCGGACCTTGGGACGAGCAGTACTTC
NA | TRBJ1-1 | TRBD1 | TRBV27 | CASSYLTGTEAFF | TGTGCCAGCAGTTACCTGACAGGGACTGAAGCTTTCTTT